Described below is a single T cell receptor (beta chain) sequence and its context. Its antigen remains unknown. Per the germline V gene, CDR1 is SGHRS and CDR2 is YFSETQ. Unmatched junction bases numbered 6, after V lost 3 bases and J lost 0 bases. The length of the CDR3 is 15 residues. These data belong to a study of CD8 T cells in ankylosing spondylitis. Quantitative barcoded 5'-RACE was used to prepare TCR beta libraries. TCRdb processed the 5' RACE reads anew with MiXCR; each CDR3 protein has one entry. The sample has 390,000 or so distinct CDR3 sequences, approximately 20% seen once. Study-wide results and limits: There were earlier reports of some motif variants in reactive arthritis synovial fluid and blood. Clones linked to the disease showed a CD8+ phenotype. They occurred at relatively low frequencies in peripheral blood. Ankylosing spondylitis blood appeared to be characterized by a TCR beta motif of 7 to 9 highly homologous variants. Significant enrichment of disease-linked clones was reportedly seen in matched ankylosing spondylitis synovial fluid.

The origin of this receptor is a male donor with ankylosing spondylitis. Sequencing was performed on blood, either unsorted or a sorted T cell fraction (not recorded which). The chain recombines TRBV5-1 with TRBJ2-7; 7 bases agree with TRBD1. The CDR3 region is CASSSDRLYSYEQYF. The DNA of the CDR3 is TGCGCCAGCAGCTCGGACAGGTTATACTCCTACGAGCAGTACTTC.